This TCR beta chain was retrieved from a study of T cells after yellow fever vaccination. As TCR cDNA was made by 5'RACE template switching, a universal primer site and UMIs were added. Each CDR3 protein is one row after TCRdb ran MiXCR on the 5' RACE reads. The table has 400,000 to 650,000 distinct CDR3 sequences, 21% seen once; the top ten hold about 17%. Germline CDR1 SGHTA, CDR2 FQGNSA. Trimming pared 7 bases from V and 5 bases from J, leaving 20 bases between. The CDR3 is made up of 15 amino acids. The J gene is TRBJ2-5, the V gene TRBV7-2; D perhaps matches TRBD2 (7 bases). This clonotype was sampled from a man aged 18 to 29 who received the YFV17D yellow fever vaccine. Sequenced here: PBMCs, sampled approximately 22 days after the first yellow fever vaccination. The CDR3 nucleotides read TGTGCCAGCACGGCACAGGGAGGGTGGATGGAGACCCAGTACTTC. This codes for CASTAQGGWMETQYF.